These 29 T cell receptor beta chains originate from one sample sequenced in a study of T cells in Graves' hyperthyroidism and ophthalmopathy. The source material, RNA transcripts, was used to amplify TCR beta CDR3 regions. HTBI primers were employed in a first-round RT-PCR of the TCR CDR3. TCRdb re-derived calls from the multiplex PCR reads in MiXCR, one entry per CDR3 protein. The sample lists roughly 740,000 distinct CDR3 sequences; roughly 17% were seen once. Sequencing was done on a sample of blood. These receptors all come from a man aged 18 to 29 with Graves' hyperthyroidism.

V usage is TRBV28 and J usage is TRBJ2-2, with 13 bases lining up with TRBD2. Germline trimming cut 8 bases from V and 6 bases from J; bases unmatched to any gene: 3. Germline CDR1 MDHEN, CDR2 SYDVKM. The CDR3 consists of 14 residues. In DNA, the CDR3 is TGTGCCAGCTTGGGACTAGCGGGATCCGGGGAGCTGTTTTTT. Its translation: CASLGLAGSGELFF.

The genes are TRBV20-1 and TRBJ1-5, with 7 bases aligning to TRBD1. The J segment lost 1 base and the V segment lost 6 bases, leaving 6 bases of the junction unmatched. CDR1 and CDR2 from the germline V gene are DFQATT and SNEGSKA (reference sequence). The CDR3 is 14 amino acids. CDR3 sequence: CSAMTGRSNQPQHF. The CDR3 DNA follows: TGCAGTGCAATGACAGGGAGGAGCAATCAGCCCCAGCATTTT.

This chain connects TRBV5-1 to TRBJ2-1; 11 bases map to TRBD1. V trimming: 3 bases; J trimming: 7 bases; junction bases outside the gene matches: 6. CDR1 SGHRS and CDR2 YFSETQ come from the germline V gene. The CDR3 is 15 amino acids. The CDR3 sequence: CASSSIRDRGNEQFF. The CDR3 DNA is TGCGCCAGCAGCTCGATTCGGGACAGGGGGAATGAGCAGTTCTTC.

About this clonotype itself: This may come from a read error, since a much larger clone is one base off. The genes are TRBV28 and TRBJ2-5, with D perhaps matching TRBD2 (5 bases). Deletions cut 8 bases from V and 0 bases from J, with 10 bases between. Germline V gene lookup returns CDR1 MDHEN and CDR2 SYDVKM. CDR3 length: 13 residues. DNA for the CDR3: TGTGCCAGCGGTAGCGCGAACCAAGAGACCCAGTACTTC. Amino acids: CASGSANQETQYF.

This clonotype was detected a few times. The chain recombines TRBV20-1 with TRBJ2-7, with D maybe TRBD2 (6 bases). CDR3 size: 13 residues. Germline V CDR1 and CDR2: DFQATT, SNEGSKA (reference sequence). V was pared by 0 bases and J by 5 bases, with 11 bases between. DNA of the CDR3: TGCAGTGCTAGAGATGGGACTTTCAACGAGCAGTACTTC. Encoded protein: CSARDGTFNEQYF.

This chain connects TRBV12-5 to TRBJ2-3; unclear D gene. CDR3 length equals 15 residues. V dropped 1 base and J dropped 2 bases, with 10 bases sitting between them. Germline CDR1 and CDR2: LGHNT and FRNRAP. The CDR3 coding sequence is TGTGCTAGTGGTTTGGGTCTAGATGCCACAGATACGCAGTATTTT. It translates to CASGLGLDATDTQYF.

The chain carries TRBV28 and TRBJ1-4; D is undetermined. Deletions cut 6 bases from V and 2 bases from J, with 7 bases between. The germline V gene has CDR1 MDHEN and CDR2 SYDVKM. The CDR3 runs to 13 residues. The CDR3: CASSLVTNEKLFF. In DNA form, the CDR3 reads TGTGCCAGCAGCCTTGTTACTAATGAAAAACTGTTTTTT. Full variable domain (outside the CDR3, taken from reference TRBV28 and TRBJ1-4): DVKVTQSSRYLVKRTGEKVFLECVQDMDHENMFWYRQDPGLGLRLIYFSYDVKMKEKGDIPEGYSVSREKKERFSLILESASTNQTSMYLCASSLVTNEKLFFGSGTQLSVL.

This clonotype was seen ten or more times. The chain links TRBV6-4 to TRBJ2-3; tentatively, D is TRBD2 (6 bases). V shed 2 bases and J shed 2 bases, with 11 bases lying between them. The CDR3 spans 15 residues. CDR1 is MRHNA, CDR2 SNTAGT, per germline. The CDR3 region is CASSDGGADTDTQYF. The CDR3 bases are TGTGCCAGCAGTGACGGCGGGGCAGACACAGATACGCAGTATTTT.

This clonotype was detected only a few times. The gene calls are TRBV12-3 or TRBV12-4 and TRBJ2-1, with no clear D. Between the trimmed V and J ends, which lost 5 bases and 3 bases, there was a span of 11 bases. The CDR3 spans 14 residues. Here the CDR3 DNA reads TGTGCCAGCAGTCCGGAAGTCCTCTACAATGAGCAGTTCTTC. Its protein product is CASSPEVLYNEQFF.

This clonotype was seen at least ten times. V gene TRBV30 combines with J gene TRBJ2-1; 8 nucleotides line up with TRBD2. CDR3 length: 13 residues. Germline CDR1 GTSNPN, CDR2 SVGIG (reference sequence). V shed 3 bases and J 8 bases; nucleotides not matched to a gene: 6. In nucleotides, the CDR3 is TGTGCCTGGAGCCCGGGGGGGCGCGATGAGCAGTTCTTC. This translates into CAWSPGGRDEQFF.

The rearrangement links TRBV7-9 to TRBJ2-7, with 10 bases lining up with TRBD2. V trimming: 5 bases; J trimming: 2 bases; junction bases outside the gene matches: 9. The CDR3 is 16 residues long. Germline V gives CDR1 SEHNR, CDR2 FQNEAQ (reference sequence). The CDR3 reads CASSTGRTSGTYEQYF. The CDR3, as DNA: TGTGCCAGCAGCACGGGAAGGACTAGCGGAACCTACGAGCAGTACTTC.

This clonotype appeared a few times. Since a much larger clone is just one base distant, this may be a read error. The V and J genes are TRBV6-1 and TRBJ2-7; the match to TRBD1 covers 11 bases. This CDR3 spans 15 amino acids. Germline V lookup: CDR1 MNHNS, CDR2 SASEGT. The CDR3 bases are TGTGCCGGCAGTGAAGCTGGGACAGGGGGCTACGAGCAGTACTTC. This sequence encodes CAGSEAGTGGYEQYF.

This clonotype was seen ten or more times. The CDR3 loop reads CAISEGQGAYNEQFF. CDR3 DNA sequence: TGTGCCATCAGTGAAGGACAGGGGGCGTACAATGAGCAGTTCTTC. The gene calls are TRBV10-3 and TRBJ2-1; TRBD1 matches 11 bases. This CDR3 spans 15 amino acids. Germline lookup yields CDR1 ENHRY and CDR2 SYGVKD. The junction had 2 bases not matched to a gene; V was cut back by 3 bases and J by 4 bases.

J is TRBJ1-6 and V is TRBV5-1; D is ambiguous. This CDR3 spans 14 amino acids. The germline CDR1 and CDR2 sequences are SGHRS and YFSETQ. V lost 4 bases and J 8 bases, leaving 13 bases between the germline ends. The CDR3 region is CASSPRLGDSPLHF. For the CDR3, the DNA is TGCGCCAGCAGCCCCCGTCTCGGGGATTCACCCCTCCACTTT.

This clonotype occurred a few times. CDR3: CASSLLGERYEQYF. CDR3 bases: TGTGCCAGCAGTTTATTGGGGGAAAGGTACGAGCAGTACTTC. The chain recombines TRBV27 with TRBJ2-7; D tentatively fits TRBD1 or TRBD2 (5 bases each). The CDR3 is made up of 14 amino acids. From germline, CDR1 is MNHEY and CDR2 SMNVEV (reference sequence). V was clipped by 1 base and J by 4 bases, with 11 bases between them.

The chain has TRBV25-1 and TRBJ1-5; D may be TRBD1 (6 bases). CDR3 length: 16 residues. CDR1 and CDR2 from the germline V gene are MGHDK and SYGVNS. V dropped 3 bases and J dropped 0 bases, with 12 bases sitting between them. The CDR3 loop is CASSEGRGYSNQPQHF. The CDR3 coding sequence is TGTGCCAGCAGTGAGGGCAGGGGTTATAGCAATCAGCCCCAGCATTTT.

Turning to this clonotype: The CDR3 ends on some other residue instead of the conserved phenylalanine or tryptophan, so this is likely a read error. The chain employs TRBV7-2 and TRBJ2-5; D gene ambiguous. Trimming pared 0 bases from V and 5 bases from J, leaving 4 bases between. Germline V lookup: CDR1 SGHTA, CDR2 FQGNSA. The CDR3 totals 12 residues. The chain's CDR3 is CASSLAQETQYL. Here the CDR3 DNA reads TGTGCCAGCAGCTTAGCGCAGGAGACCCAGTACCTC.

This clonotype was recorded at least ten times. CDR3 amino acids: CASSEGGQWTYNEQFF. The CDR3 nucleotides read TGTGCCAGCAGTGAAGGAGGCCAATGGACCTACAATGAGCAGTTCTTC. The genes are TRBV6-1 and TRBJ2-1; D unclear. V lost 1 base and J 2 bases, leaving 12 bases between the germline ends. Germline lookup yields CDR1 MNHNS and CDR2 SASEGT. CDR3 length: 16 residues.

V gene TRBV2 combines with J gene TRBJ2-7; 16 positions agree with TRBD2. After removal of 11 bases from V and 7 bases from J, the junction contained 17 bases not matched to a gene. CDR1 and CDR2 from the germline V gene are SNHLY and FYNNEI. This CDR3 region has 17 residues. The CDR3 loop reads CAGTGTSGRGGTWEQYF. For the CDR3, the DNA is TGTGCCGGAACCGGGACTAGCGGGAGGGGAGGTACGTGGGAGCAGTACTTC.

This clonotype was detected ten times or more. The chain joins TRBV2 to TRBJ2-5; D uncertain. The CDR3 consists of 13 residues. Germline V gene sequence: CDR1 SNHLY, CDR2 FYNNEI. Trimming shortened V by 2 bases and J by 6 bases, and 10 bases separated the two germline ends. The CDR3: CASSERSGKTQYF. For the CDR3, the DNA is TGTGCCAGCAGTGAACGAAGTGGCAAGACCCAGTACTTC. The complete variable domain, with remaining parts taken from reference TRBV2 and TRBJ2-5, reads EPEVTQTPSHQVTQMGQEVILRCVPISNHLYFYWYRQILGQKVEFLVSFYNNEISEKSEIFDDQFSVERPDGSNFTLKIRSTKLEDSAMYFCASSERSGKTQYFGPGTRLLVL.

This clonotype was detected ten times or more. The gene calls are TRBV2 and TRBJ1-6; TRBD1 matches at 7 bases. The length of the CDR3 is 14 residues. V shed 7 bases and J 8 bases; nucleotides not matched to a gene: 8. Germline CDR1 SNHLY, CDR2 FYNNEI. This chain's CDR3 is CASKSDRSYSPLHF. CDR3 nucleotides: TGTGCCAGCAAATCGGACAGGAGCTATTCACCCCTCCACTTT.

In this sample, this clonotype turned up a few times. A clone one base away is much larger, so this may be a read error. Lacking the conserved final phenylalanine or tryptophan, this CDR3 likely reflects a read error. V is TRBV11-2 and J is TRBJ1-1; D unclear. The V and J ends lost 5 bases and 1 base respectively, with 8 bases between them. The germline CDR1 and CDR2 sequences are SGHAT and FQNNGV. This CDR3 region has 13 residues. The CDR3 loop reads CASSIKRNTEAFS. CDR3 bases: TGTGCCAGCAGCATAAAGCGGAACACTGAAGCTTTCTCT.

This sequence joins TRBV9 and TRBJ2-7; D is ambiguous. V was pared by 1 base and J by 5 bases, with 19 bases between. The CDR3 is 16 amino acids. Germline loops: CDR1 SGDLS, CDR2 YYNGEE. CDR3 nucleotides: TGTGCCAGCAGCGTAACATGGGGTAGGTCTACGAACGAGCAGTACTTC. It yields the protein CASSVTWGRSTNEQYF.

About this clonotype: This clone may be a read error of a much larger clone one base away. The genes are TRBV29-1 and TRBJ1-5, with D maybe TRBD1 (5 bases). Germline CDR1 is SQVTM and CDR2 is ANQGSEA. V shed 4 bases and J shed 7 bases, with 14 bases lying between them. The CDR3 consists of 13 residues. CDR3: CSVGQGGRQPQHF. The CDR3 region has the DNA TGCAGCGTTGGGCAGGGCGGAAGGCAGCCCCAGCATTTT.

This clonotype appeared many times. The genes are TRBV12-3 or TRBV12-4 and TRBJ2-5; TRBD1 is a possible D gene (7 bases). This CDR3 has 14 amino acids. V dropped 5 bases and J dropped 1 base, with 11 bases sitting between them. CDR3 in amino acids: CASSRRDSQETQYF. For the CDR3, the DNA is TGTGCCAGCAGTCGGCGGGACAGCCAAGAGACCCAGTACTTC.

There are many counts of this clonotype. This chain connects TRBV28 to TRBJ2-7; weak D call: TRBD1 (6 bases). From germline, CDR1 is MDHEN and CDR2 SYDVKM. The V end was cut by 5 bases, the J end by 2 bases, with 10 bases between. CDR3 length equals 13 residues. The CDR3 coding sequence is TGTGCCAGCAGTCACACAGGGCCCTACGAGCAGTACTTC. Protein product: CASSHTGPYEQYF.

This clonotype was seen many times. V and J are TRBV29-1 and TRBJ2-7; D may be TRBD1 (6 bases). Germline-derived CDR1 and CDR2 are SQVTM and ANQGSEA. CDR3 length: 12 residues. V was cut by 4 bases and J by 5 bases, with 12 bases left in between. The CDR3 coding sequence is TGCAGCGTTGTACCAGGGGCCGACGAGCAGTACTTC. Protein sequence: CSVVPGADEQYF.

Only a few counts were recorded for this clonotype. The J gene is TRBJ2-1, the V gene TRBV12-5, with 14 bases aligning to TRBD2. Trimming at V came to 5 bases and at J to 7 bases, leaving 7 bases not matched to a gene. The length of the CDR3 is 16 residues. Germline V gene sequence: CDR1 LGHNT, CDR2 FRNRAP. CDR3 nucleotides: TGTGCTAGTGGTCTCACGACTAGCGGGAGGGGTAATGAGCAGTTCTTC. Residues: CASGLTTSGRGNEQFF.

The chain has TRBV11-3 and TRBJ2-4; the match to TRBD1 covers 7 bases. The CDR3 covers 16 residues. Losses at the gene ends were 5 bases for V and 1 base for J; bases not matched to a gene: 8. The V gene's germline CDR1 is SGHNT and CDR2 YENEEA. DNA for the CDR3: TGTGCCAGCAGCCCGGGGACAGAATGGGCCAAAAACATTCAGTACTTC. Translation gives CASSPGTEWAKNIQYF.